Listed here is a single T cell receptor (beta chain). These data belong to a study of T cell changes during pregnancy in multiple sclerosis. V was trimmed by 2 bases and J by 3 bases, leaving 14 bases between them. The CDR3 spans 15 residues. Looked up from germline, CDR1 is SNHLY and CDR2 is FYNNEI. TCRdb keeps only in-frame clones here, not all; method: immunoSEQ multiplex PCR. The sample has about 29,000 clones, about nine tenths seen once; the top ten hold less than 8%. The V gene is TRBV2, the J gene TRBJ2-7; D possibly corresponds to TRBD2 (5 bases). The sequence was collected from a female donor with multiple sclerosis, enrolled in a pregnancy study. Sequencing was performed on CD8+ T cells from peripheral blood mononuclear cells, taken after pregnancy. CDR3 sequence reads: CASSEREGISYEQYF. The CDR3 nucleotides are TGTGCCAGCAGTGAACGGGAAGGCATAAGCTACGAGCAGTACTTC. Variable domain in full (rest from reference TRBV2 and TRBJ2-7): EPEVTQTPSHQVTQMGQEVILRCVPISNHLYFYWYRQILGQKVEFLVSFYNNEISEKSEIFDDQFSVERPDGSNFTLKIRSTKLEDSAMYFCASSEREGISYEQYFGPGTRLTVT.